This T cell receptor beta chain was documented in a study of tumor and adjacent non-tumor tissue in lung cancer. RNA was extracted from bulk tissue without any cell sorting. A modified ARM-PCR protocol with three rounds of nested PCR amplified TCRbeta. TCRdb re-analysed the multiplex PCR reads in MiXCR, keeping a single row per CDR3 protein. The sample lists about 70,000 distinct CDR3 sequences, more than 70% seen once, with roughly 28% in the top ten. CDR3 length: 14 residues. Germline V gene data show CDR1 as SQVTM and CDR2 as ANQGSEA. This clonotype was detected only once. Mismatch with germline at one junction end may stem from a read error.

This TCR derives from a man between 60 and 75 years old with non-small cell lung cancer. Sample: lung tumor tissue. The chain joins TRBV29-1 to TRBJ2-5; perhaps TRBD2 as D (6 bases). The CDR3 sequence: CSVSRRDLGWTQCF. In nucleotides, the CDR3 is TGCAGTGTTTCCCGACGGGACTTAGGATGGACCCAGTGCTTC.